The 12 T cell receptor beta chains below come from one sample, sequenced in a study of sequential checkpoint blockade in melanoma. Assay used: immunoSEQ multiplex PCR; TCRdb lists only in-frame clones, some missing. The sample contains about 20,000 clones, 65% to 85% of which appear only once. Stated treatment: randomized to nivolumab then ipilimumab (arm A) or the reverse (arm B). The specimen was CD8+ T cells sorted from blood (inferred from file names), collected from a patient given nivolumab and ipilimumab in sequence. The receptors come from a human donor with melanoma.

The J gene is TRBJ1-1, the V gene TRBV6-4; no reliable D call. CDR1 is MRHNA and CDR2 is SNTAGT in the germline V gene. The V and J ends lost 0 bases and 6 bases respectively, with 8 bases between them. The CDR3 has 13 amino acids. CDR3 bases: TGTGCCAGCAGTGACTCGACTTCGGCTGAAGCTTTCTTT. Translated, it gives CASSDSTSAEAFF.

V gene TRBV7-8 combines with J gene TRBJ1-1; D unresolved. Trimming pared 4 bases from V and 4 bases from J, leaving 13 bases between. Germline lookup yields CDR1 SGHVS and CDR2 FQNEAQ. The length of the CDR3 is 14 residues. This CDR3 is CASSSTSRSTEAFF. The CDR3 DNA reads TGTGCCAGCAGCTCCACGTCGAGGAGCACTGAAGCTTTCTTT.

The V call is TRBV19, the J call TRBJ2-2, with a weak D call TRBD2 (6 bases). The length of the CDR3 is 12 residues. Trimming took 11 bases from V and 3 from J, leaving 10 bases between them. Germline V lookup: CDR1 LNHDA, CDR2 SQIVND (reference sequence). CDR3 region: CAGRRDTGELFF. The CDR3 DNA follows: TGTGCCGGAAGGAGGGACACCGGGGAGCTGTTTTTT.

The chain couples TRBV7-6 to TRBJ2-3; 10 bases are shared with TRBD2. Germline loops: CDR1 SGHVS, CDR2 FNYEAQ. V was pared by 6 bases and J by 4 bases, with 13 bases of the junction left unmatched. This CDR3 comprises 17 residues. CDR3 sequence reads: CASRLAGTSDSADTQYF. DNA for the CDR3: TGTGCCAGCAGGCTAGCCGGGACTAGCGATAGTGCAGATACGCAGTATTTT.

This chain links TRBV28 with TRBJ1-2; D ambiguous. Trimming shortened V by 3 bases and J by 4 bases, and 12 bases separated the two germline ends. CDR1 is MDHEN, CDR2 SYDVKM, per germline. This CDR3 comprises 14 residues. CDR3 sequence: CASSFPSEPYGYTF. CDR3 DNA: TGTGCCAGCAGTTTTCCTTCCGAGCCCTATGGCTACACCTTC.

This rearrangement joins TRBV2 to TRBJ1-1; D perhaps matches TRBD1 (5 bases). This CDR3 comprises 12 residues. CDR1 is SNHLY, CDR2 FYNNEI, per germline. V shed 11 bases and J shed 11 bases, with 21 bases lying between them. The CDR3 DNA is TGTGCCTCGATAGGCGGGGCCCTCCGGGCTTTCTTT. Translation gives CASIGGALRAFF.

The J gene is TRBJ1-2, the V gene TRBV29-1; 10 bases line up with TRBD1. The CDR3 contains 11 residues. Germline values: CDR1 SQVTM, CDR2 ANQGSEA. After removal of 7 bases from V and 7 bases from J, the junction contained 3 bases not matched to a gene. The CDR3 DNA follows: TGCAGCGGACAGGGGGCGCTTGGCTACACCTTC. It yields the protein CSGQGALGYTF. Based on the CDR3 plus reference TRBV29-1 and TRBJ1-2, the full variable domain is SAVISQKPSRDICQRGTSLTIQCQVDSQVTMMFWYRQQPGQSLTLIATANQGSEATYESGFVIDKFPISRPNLTFSTLTVSNMSPEDSSIYLCSGQGALGYTFGSGTRLTVV.

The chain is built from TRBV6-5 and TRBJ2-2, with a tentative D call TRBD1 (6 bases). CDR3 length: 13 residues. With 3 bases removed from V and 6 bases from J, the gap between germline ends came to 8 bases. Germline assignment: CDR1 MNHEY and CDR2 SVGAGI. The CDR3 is CASSYRGSGELFF. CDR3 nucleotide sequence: TGTGCCAGCAGTTATAGGGGGTCCGGGGAGCTGTTTTTT.

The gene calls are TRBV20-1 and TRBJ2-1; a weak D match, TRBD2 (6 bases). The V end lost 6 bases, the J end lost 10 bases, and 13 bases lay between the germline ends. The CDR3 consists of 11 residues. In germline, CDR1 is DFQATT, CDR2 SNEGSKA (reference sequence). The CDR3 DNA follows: TGCAGTGCCCCTCTGGCGGGAGAGCAGTTCTTC. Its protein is CSAPLAGEQFF.

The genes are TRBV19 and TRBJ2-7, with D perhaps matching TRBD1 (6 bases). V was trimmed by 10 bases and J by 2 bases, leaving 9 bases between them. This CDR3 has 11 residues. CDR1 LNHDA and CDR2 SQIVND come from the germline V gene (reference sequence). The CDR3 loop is CANSGAYEQYF. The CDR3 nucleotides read TGTGCCAATTCAGGGGCCTACGAGCAGTACTTC.

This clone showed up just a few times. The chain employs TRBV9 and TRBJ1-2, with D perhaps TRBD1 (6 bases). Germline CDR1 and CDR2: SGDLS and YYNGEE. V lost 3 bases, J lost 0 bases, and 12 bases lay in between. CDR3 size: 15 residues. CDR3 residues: CASSARGQPNYGYTF. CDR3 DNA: TGTGCCAGCAGCGCGAGAGGACAGCCTAACTATGGCTACACCTTC.

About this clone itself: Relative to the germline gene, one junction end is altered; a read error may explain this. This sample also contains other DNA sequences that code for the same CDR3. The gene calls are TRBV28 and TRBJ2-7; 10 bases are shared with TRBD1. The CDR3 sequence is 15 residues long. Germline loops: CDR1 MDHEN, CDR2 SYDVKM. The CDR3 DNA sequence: TGTGCCAGTAGTTTAGGGACAGGGGACTCCTACGAGCAGTACTTC. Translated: CASSLGTGDSYEQYF. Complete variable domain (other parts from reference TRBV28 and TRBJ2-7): DVKVTQSSRYLVKRTGEKVFLECVQDMDHENMFWYRQDPGLGLRLIYFSYDVKMKEKGDIPEGYSVSREKKERFSLILESASTNQTSMYLCASSLGTGDSYEQYFGPGTRLTVT.